These 4 T cell receptor beta chains were sequenced from one sample in a study of blood T cell repertoires in COVID-19. Assay used: immunoSEQ multiplex PCR; TCRdb lists only in-frame clones, some missing. The sample consists of about 50,000 clones, under 90% of them appearing once. The sequenced material came from peripheral blood. The receptors were gathered from a man in his 60s with acute or convalescent COVID-19.

For the CDR3, the DNA is TGTGCCAGCAGTTCCCCGAGTGGGGCGCGGAACGATGGCTACACCTTC. Translated: CASSSPSGARNDGYTF. The chain links TRBV6-5 to TRBJ1-2; D is perhaps TRBD1 (5 bases). The germline V gene has CDR1 MNHEY and CDR2 SVGAGI. V lost 4 bases and J lost 6, with 21 bases in between. This CDR3 is 16 amino acids long.

The sample holds one count of this clone. The chain joins TRBV5-6 to TRBJ1-2; 9 bases align to TRBD1. Losses at the gene ends were 4 bases for V and 3 bases for J; bases not matched to a gene: 10. Germline V gives CDR1 SGHDT, CDR2 YYEEEE. The CDR3 is 16 residues long. The CDR3 DNA sequence: TGTGCCAGCAGCCGGATGGGGACAGGGATGGACTATGGCTACACCTTC. Its translation is CASSRMGTGMDYGYTF.

The chain recombines TRBV5-6 with TRBJ2-7; 11 nucleotides align to TRBD1. The CDR3 is 13 amino acids. The V segment lost 3 bases and the J segment 5 bases; nucleotides outside the gene matches: 1. Germline V lookup: CDR1 SGHDT, CDR2 YYEEEE. The CDR3 sequence: CASSWTGGNEQYF. The CDR3 nucleotides read TGTGCCAGCAGCTGGACAGGGGGCAACGAGCAGTACTTC.

The genes are TRBV27 and TRBJ2-1; 8 positions match TRBD2. Trimming removed 5 bases from V and 4 bases from J; junction bases left unmatched: 10. CDR1 is MNHEY, CDR2 SMNVEV, per germline (reference sequence). This CDR3 is 16 amino acids long. CDR3 nucleotide sequence: TGTGCCAGCAGTCCCCGCAGCGGGGGCGCGTACAATGAGCAGTTCTTC. This translates into CASSPRSGGAYNEQFF.